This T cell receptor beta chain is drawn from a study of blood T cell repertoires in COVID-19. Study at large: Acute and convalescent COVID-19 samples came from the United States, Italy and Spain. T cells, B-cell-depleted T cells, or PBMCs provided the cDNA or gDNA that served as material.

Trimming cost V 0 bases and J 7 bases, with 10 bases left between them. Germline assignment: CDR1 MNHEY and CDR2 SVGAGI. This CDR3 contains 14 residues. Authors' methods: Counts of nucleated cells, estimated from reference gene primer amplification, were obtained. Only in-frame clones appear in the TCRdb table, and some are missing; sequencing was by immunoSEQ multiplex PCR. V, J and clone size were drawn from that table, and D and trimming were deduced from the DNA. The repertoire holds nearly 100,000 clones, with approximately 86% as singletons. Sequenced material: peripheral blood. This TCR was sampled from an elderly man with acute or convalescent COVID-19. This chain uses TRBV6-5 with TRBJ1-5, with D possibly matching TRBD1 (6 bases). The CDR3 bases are TGTGCCAGCAGTTACTCCCGGACAGAACAGCCCCAGCATTTT. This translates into CASSYSRTEQPQHF.